A selection of T cell receptor beta chains follows, all from one sample in a study of T cell repertoires in cytomegalovirus infection. MiXCR, run by TCRdb on the reads, gives a single entry per CDR3 protein. The sample includes 680,000 or so distinct CDR3 sequences, under 40% seen only once; the top ten take 2.5% to 3%. The specimen was PBMCs. Every receptor here comes from a human donor in good health (CMV status not recorded). Some clones in this sample may be carry-over from other donors' samples. Both conserved end residues are part of each CDR3. A D gene is named only where the DNA matches it firmly. Size is stated for part of the rows, as once, few or many counts, or as a class when the clone is expanded.

V: TRBV3-1; D: TRBD2; size: -; J: TRBJ2-5; DNA: TGTGCCAGCAGCCAAGCTAGCGGGGAAGAGACCCAGTACTTC; CDR3: CASSQASGEETQYF
V: TRBV12-3/TRBV12-4; D: TRBD2; size: -; J: TRBJ2-7; DNA: TGTGCCAGCAGTTTTTCCGCCGGACTAGCGGAATACGAGCAGTACTTC; CDR3: CASSFSAGLAEYEQYF
V: TRBV11-2; D: -; size: -; J: TRBJ1-2; DNA: TGTGCCAGCAGCTTAGCCCGGGACACGTATGGCTACACCTTC; CDR3: CASSLARDTYGYTF
V: TRBV28; D: TRBD1; size: many; J: TRBJ2-7; DNA: TGTGCCAGCAAACTAGGGGGCGGGCACTCCTACGAGCAGTACTTC; CDR3: CASKLGGGHSYEQYF
V: TRBV6-1; D: -; size: few; J: TRBJ2-1; DNA: TGTGCCAGCGTCCGGGGTAGCCTCAGTGAGCAGTTCTTC; CDR3: CASVRGSLSEQFF
V: TRBV7-2; D: -; size: many; J: TRBJ2-5; DNA: TGTGCCAGCAGCTTAGCGAGGGAGACCCAGTACTTC; CDR3: CASSLARETQYF
V: TRBV6-1; D: -; size: few; J: TRBJ2-7; DNA: TGTGCCAGCAGTGATGGTACAGGGAGGTACGAGCAGTACTTC; CDR3: CASSDGTGRYEQYF
V: TRBV27; D: -; size: few; J: TRBJ1-5; DNA: TGTGCCAGCAGTCCCTTGGACTCCATCTACGGACCCCAGCATTTT; CDR3: CASSPLDSIYGPQHF
V: TRBV14; D: -; size: -; J: TRBJ2-7; DNA: TGTGCCAGCAGCCGAAAACAGGGTATTGACGAGCAGTACTTC; CDR3: CASSRKQGIDEQYF
V: TRBV28; D: -; size: -; J: TRBJ2-7; DNA: TGTGCCACACGAGGGGCTGGCTACGAGCAGTACTTC; CDR3: CATRGAGYEQYF
V: TRBV29-1; D: -; size: many; J: TRBJ1-6; DNA: TGCAGCGTTGGAGATGGATGGAAATCACCCCTCCACTTT; CDR3: CSVGDGWKSPLHF
V: TRBV12-3/TRBV12-4; D: TRBD1; size: -; J: TRBJ1-1; DNA: TGTGCCAGCATTTGGACAGGCAAATACACTGAAGCTTTCTTT; CDR3: CASIWTGKYTEAFF
V: TRBV4-1; D: TRBD1; size: -; J: TRBJ1-4; DNA: TGCGCCAGCAGCCAAGGGGGGACAGGTACCTTCGTAGCTGAAAAACTGTTTTTT; CDR3: CASSQGGTGTFVAEKLFF
V: TRBV20-1; D: -; size: -; J: TRBJ1-2; DNA: TGCAGTGCTAGAGGGGCCAGCGTCAGCTACACCTTC; CDR3: CSARGASVSYTF
V: TRBV28; D: TRBD2; size: few; J: TRBJ2-1; DNA: TGTGCCAGCAGTCCCGCCTTAAGCGGGGCAAACAATGAGCAGTTCTTC; CDR3: CASSPALSGANNEQFF
V: TRBV28; D: TRBD1; size: few; J: TRBJ1-5; DNA: TGTGCCAGCAGTACTGCGGGACAGGACAATCAGCCCCAGCATTTT; CDR3: CASSTAGQDNQPQHF
V: TRBV6-5; D: -; size: many; J: TRBJ1-3; DNA: TGTGCCAGCAGTTACAACTCTGGAAACACCATATATTTT; CDR3: CASSYNSGNTIYF
V: TRBV12-3/TRBV12-4; D: -; size: few; J: TRBJ1-1; DNA: TGTGCCAGCAGTCTAAAGACCGGGGGGGACACTGAAGCTTTCTTT; CDR3: CASSLKTGGDTEAFF
V: TRBV28; D: -; size: -; J: TRBJ2-7; DNA: TGTGCCAGCAGTAGCTTGGGGTACGAGCAGTACTTC; CDR3: CASSSLGYEQYF
V: TRBV9; D: -; size: -; J: TRBJ2-1; DNA: TGTGCCAGCAGCCCCAGCACCAATGAGCAGTTCTTC; CDR3: CASSPSTNEQFF
V: TRBV5-4; D: -; size: -; J: TRBJ2-7; DNA: TGTGCCAGCAGTTCGGAAAGGAGCTACGAGCAGTACTTC; CDR3: CASSSERSYEQYF
V: TRBV5-1; D: TRBD1; size: -; J: TRBJ1-1; DNA: TGCGCCAGCAGCCGACAACCCGGAGGGGGCGACGGAACTGAAGCTTTCTTT; CDR3: CASSRQPGGGDGTEAFF
V: TRBV10-3; D: TRBD1; size: -; J: TRBJ2-7; DNA: TGTGCCATCAGTGAGTCATCCGGGACAGGGGGCAACGAGCAGTACTTC; CDR3: CAISESSGTGGNEQYF
V: TRBV18; D: TRBD2; size: few; J: TRBJ2-4; DNA: TGTGCCAGCTCACCCGCTAGCGGCCTCATAGCCAAAAACATTCAGTACTTC; CDR3: CASSPASGLIAKNIQYF
V: TRBV7-8; D: TRBD1; size: few; J: TRBJ1-2; DNA: TGTGCCAGCAGCTTAGGAGTTCCAGGGGGCAATGGCTACACCTTC; CDR3: CASSLGVPGGNGYTF
V: TRBV5-1; D: TRBD1; size: -; J: TRBJ1-6; DNA: TGCGCCAGCAGCCAGGCCGGGACAGGGCCTGGCTCACCCCTCCACTTT; CDR3: CASSQAGTGPGSPLHF
V: TRBV25-1; D: TRBD1; size: once; J: TRBJ2-1; DNA: TGTGCCAGCAGTGGACAGGGGATCGCCAATGAGCAGTTCTTC; CDR3: CASSGQGIANEQFF
V: TRBV20-1; D: TRBD1; size: few; J: TRBJ1-5; DNA: TGCAGTGCTAGAGACGGACAGGGGAAAGGTAATCAGCCCCAGCATTTT; CDR3: CSARDGQGKGNQPQHF
V: TRBV5-6; D: -; size: -; J: TRBJ1-5; DNA: TGTGCCAGCAGCTTGTCGGGGGTGAATCGGCCCCAGCATTTT; CDR3: CASSLSGVNRPQHF
V: TRBV29-1; D: -; size: few; J: TRBJ1-2; DNA: TGCAGCGTTGAGAAGGAGAGTGGCTATGGCTACACCTTC; CDR3: CSVEKESGYGYTF
V: TRBV12-3/TRBV12-4; D: -; size: few; J: TRBJ2-3; DNA: TGTGCCAGCAGTCCGATCGGACGAAAAGATACGCAGTATTTT; CDR3: CASSPIGRKDTQYF
V: TRBV10-3; D: TRBD1; size: few; J: TRBJ1-3; DNA: TGTGCCATCAGTGAGCGACAGGGAGTCTCTGGAAACACCATATATTTT; CDR3: CAISERQGVSGNTIYF
V: TRBV19; D: TRBD2; size: few; J: TRBJ2-1; DNA: TGTGCCAGTAGTATAATATTCGTGTCTAGCGGGAGGAATGAGCAGTTCTTC; CDR3: CASSIIFVSSGRNEQFF
V: TRBV6-5; D: TRBD1; size: -; J: TRBJ2-4; DNA: TGTGCCAGCAGCCCCCGGGACAGCCTAAACATTCAGTACTTC; CDR3: CASSPRDSLNIQYF
V: TRBV19; D: -; size: many; J: TRBJ2-5; DNA: TGTGCCAGTAGCTTGGAGAGTCGACAAGAGACCCAGTACTTC; CDR3: CASSLESRQETQYF
V: TRBV6-5; D: -; size: -; J: TRBJ2-5; DNA: TGTGCCACGGTGGGGGCTTTGGAGACCCAGTACTTC; CDR3: CATVGALETQYF
V: TRBV7-6; D: -; size: few; J: TRBJ1-1; DNA: TGTGCCAGCAGCTTAAGGCTCGGACAGAACACTGAAGCTTTCTTT; CDR3: CASSLRLGQNTEAFF
V: TRBV28; D: -; size: -; J: TRBJ2-5; DNA: TGTGCCAGCAGTTTGACCCCGGGAGCCGGTGGGGAGACCCAGTACTTC; CDR3: CASSLTPGAGGETQYF
V: TRBV7-4; D: TRBD2; size: few; J: TRBJ2-3; DNA: TGTGCCAGCAGCTTAGGTACTAGCGGGGGATTCACAGATACGCAGTATTTT; CDR3: CASSLGTSGGFTDTQYF
V: TRBV11-1; D: -; size: -; J: TRBJ2-2; DNA: TGTGCCAGCAGCTTAGCCCAACAGGACACCGGGGAGCTGTTTTTT; CDR3: CASSLAQQDTGELFF
V: TRBV5-6; D: TRBD1; size: -; J: TRBJ2-7; DNA: TGTGCCAGCGAGAATTTAGGACAGGGGGTCTACGAGCAGTACTTC; CDR3: CASENLGQGVYEQYF
V: TRBV28; D: -; size: -; J: TRBJ2-1; DNA: TGTGCCAGCAGTGTCCCGCGGGGATTCTCCTACAATGAGCAGTTCTTC; CDR3: CASSVPRGFSYNEQFF
V: TRBV6-8; D: -; size: -; J: TRBJ2-7; DNA: TGTGCCAGCAGTTACTCGGACAGCTACGAGCAGTACTTC; CDR3: CASSYSDSYEQYF
V: TRBV10-2; D: TRBD2; size: -; J: TRBJ2-3; DNA: TGCGCCAGCAGGGCGGGGGGGCCAGATACGCAGTATTTT; CDR3: CASRAGGPDTQYF
V: TRBV5-1; D: -; size: -; J: TRBJ2-1; DNA: TGCGCCAGCAGCTTGGCCCAGCGGGCAAGCTCCTACAATGAGCAGTTCTTC; CDR3: CASSLAQRASSYNEQFF
V: TRBV19; D: -; size: -; J: TRBJ1-2; DNA: TGTGCCAGTAGTATAGGCCCTCGGGGCCCTCTTGGCTACACCTTC; CDR3: CASSIGPRGPLGYTF
V: TRBV20-1; D: -; size: many; J: TRBJ1-2; DNA: TGCAGTGCTAGAGACACGTGGGCAGCCATCTATGGCTACACCTTC; CDR3: CSARDTWAAIYGYTF
V: TRBV5-1; D: TRBD1; size: -; J: TRBJ2-5; DNA: TGCGCCAGCAGCTTGTACCGGGGACAGGGGGCCGAGACCCAGTACTTC; CDR3: CASSLYRGQGAETQYF
V: TRBV5-5; D: -; size: -; J: TRBJ1-6; DNA: TGTGCCAGCAGGATGCGGGACAATTGGGTCAATTCACCCCTCCACTTT; CDR3: CASRMRDNWVNSPLHF
V: TRBV6-8; D: -; size: few; J: TRBJ2-1; DNA: TGTGCCAGCAGTTACGTTTCGGGCGGAAACAATGAGCAGTTCTTC; CDR3: CASSYVSGGNNEQFF
V: TRBV18; D: TRBD2; size: once; J: TRBJ2-3; DNA: TGTGCCAGCTCACCACGGGCAGCGGGAGCCACAGATACGCAGTATTTT; CDR3: CASSPRAAGATDTQYF
V: TRBV27; D: TRBD1; size: -; J: TRBJ2-3; DNA: TGTGCCAGCAGTTTTATCAGGGGGCGAAATACGCATTATTTT; CDR3: CASSFIRGRNTHYF
V: TRBV3-1; D: TRBD1; size: -; J: TRBJ2-7; DNA: TGTGCCAGCAGCCTCCCGGGACAGAACTCCTACGAGCAGTACTTC; CDR3: CASSLPGQNSYEQYF
V: TRBV20-1; D: -; size: -; J: TRBJ2-3; DNA: TGCAGTGCTGGGATGGGCGGGCGCACAGATACGCAGTATTTT; CDR3: CSAGMGGRTDTQYF
V: TRBV28; D: -; size: -; J: TRBJ1-1; DNA: TGTGCCAGCGGGTTCAGAGCCGAAGCTTTCTTT; CDR3: CASGFRAEAFF
V: TRBV5-6; D: -; size: -; J: TRBJ2-1; DNA: TGTGCCAGCAGCTTGCGGTCGAGCTCCTACAATGAGAAGTTCTTC; CDR3: CASSLRSSSYNEKFF
V: TRBV7-2; D: -; size: many; J: TRBJ2-3; DNA: TGTGCCAGCAGCTTAGAGGGCGGCCGAGGCACAGATACGCAGTATTTT; CDR3: CASSLEGGRGTDTQYF